The 3 T cell receptor beta chains below all came from one sample that was sequenced in a study of response to subunit inactivated influenza vaccine. From the RT-PCR reads, TCRdb called clonotypes with MiXCR, one entry per CDR3 protein. In the table there are 200,000 to 300,000 distinct CDR3 sequences, over 9% of which are singletons. The specimen was non-naive T cells sorted from PBMCs, collected 14 to 15 days before vaccination. These receptors originate from a middle-aged man who received an inactivated influenza vaccine.

This clonotype was detected many times. J is TRBJ1-2 and V is TRBV7-9, with unresolved D. Trimming removed 5 bases from V and 0 bases from J, with 7 bases in between. Germline CDR1 reads SEHNR; CDR2 reads FQNEAQ (reference sequence). The CDR3 contains 13 residues. CDR3 bases: TGTGCCAGCAGCCCTGATCCTAACTATGGCTACACCTTC. This gives the protein CASSPDPNYGYTF.

The rearrangement links TRBV5-1 to TRBJ2-1; D call uncertain. V was shortened by 7 bases and J by 8 bases, with 10 bases between the two germline ends. This CDR3 is built from 11 residues. Germline CDR1 is SGHRS and CDR2 is YFSETQ. CDR3 sequence: CASGDQHEQFF. DNA for the CDR3: TGCGCCAGCGGCGATCAGCATGAGCAGTTCTTC. The variable domain in full, with the rest retrieved from reference TRBV5-1 and TRBJ2-1, is KAGVTQTPRYLIKTRGQQVTLSCSPISGHRSVSWYQQTPGQGLQFLFEYFSETQRNKGNFPGRFSGRQFSNSRSEMNVSTLELGDSALYLCASGDQHEQFFGPGTRLTVL.

Many counts were recorded for this clonotype. The V gene is TRBV7-2, the J gene TRBJ2-3, with D possibly being TRBD1 (6 bases). Germline V gene lookup returns CDR1 SGHTA and CDR2 FQGNSA. There are 16 residues in the CDR3. The V and J ends lost 4 bases and 0 bases respectively, with 14 bases between them. In DNA form, the CDR3 reads TGTGCCAGCAGCTCCCTTCCGGGACAAAGCACAGATACGCAGTATTTT. Its protein product is CASSSLPGQSTDTQYF.